This TCR beta chain derives from a study of blood T cell repertoires in COVID-19. Study at large: Specimens from acute and convalescent COVID-19 originated in the United States, Italy and Spain.

The V gene's germline CDR1 is SGHRS and CDR2 YFSETQ. The CDR3 loop spans 14 amino acids. Losses at the gene ends were 4 bases for V and 4 bases for J; bases not matched to a gene: 5. Under the authors' procedure: Researchers report that nucleated cell counts were estimated from reference gene primer amplification. The repertoire was sequenced with immunoSEQ multiplex PCR; TCRdb's copy has only in-frame clones and lacks some. V and J calls and clone size are as listed in that table; D and trimming were resolved from the DNA. The profile shows 99,000 or so clones, around 83% of them singletons. The rearrangement links TRBV5-1 to TRBJ1-1; 9 positions agree with TRBD1. The TCR originated in a woman aged 60-70 years in a cohort sampled during active or convalescent COVID-19. Sequencing input: peripheral blood. This CDR3 reads CASSRDRGGTEAFF. The CDR3 DNA follows: TGCGCCAGCAGCCGTGACAGGGGGGGCACTGAAGCTTTCTTT.